The sample holds many counts of the clone carrying this T cell receptor beta chain. Patients aged 18 to 65 with hyperthyroidism were newly diagnosed, with duration under 2 months. Diagnosis rested on symptoms, serum thyroxine and TRAb, thyroid ultrasound, and orbital computed tomography. The data originate from a study of T cells in Graves' hyperthyroidism and ophthalmopathy. RNA transcripts served as the template for amplifying TCR beta CDR3 regions. Initially, a first-round RT-PCR of the TCR CDR3 employed the HTBI primer set. TCRdb processed the multiplex PCR reads anew with MiXCR; each CDR3 protein has one entry. The sample contains roughly 740,000 distinct CDR3 sequences, 15% to 20% of which appear only once. Germline V lookup: CDR1 MDHEN, CDR2 SYDVKM. The CDR3 runs to 14 residues. With 7 bases removed from V and 2 bases from J, the gap between germline ends came to 11 bases.

The rearrangement links TRBV28 to TRBJ1-4, with D possibly matching TRBD1 (6 bases). The TCR sequence derives from a man aged 18 to 35 with Graves' hyperthyroidism. The specimen was blood. CDR3 in DNA: TGTGCCAGCAACACACAGGGTACTAATGAAAAACTGTTTTTT. Its translation is CASNTQGTNEKLFF.